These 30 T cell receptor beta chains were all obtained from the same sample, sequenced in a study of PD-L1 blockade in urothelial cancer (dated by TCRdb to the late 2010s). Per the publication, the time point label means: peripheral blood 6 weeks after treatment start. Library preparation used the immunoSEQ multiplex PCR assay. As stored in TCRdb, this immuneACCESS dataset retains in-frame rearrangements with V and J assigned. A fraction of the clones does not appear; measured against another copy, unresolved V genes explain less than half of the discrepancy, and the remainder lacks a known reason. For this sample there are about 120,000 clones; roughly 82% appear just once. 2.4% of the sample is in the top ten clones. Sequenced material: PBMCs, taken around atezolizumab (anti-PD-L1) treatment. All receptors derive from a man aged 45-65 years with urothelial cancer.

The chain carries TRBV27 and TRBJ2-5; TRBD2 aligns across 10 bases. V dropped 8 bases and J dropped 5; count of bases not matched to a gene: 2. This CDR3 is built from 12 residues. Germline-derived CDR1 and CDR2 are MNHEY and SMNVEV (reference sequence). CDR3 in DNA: TGTGCCAGCCGGGGACTAGCGGAGACCCAGTACTTC. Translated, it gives CASRGLAETQYF.

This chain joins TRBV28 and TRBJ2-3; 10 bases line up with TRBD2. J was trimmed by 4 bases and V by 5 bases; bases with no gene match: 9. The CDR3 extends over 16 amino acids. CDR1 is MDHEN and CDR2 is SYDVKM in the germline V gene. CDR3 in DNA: TGTGCCAGCAGTAAACCGGGACTAGCGCGCGCAGATACGCAGTATTTT. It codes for CASSKPGLARADTQYF. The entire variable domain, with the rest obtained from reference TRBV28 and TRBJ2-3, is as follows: DVKVTQSSRYLVKRTGEKVFLECVQDMDHENMFWYRQDPGLGLRLIYFSYDVKMKEKGDIPEGYSVSREKKERFSLILESASTNQTSMYLCASSKPGLARADTQYFGPGTRLTVL.

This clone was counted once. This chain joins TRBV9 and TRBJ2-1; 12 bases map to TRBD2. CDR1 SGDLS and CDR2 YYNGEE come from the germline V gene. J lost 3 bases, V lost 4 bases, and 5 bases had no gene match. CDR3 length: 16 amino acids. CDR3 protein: CASSPPGLAGYNEQFF. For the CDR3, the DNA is TGTGCCAGCAGCCCCCCGGGACTAGCGGGCTACAATGAGCAGTTCTTC.

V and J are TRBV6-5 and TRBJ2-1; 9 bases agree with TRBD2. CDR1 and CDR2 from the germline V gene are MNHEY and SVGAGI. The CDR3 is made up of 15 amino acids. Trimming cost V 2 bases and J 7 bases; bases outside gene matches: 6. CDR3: CASSYGGRAVNEQFF. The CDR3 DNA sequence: TGTGCCAGCAGTTACGGCGGGAGGGCCGTGAATGAGCAGTTCTTC.

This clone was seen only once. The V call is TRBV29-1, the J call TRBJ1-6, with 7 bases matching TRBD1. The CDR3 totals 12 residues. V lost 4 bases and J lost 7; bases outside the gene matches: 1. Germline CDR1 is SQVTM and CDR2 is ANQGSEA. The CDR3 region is CSVGDSNSPLHF. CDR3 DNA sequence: TGCAGCGTTGGGGACAGCAATTCACCCCTCCACTTT.

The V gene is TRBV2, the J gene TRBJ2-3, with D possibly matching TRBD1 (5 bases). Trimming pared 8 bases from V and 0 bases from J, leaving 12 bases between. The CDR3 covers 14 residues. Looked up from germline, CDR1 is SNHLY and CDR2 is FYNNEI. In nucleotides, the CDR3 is TGTGCCAGCTCAAAGACAGAAAGCACAGATACGCAGTATTTT. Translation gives CASSKTESTDTQYF.

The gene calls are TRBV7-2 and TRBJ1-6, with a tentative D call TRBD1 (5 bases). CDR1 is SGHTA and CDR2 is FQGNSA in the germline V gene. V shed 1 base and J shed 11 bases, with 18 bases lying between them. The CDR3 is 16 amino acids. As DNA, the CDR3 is TGTGCCAGCAGCTTAGTGGGCGGGGGGAGTGAGGCACCCCTCCACTTT. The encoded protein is CASSLVGGGSEAPLHF. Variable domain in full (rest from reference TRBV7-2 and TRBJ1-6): GAGVSQSPSNKVTEKGKDVELRCDPISGHTALYWYRQSLGQGLEFLIYFQGNSAPDKSGLPSDRFSAERTGGSVSTLTIQRTQQEDSAVYLCASSLVGGGSEAPLHFGNGTRLTVT.

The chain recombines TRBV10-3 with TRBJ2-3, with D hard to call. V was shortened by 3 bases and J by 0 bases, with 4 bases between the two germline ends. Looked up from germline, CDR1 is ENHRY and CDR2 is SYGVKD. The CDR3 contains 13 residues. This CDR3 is CAISDESTDTQYF. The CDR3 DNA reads TGTGCCATCAGTGACGAGAGCACAGATACGCAGTATTTT.

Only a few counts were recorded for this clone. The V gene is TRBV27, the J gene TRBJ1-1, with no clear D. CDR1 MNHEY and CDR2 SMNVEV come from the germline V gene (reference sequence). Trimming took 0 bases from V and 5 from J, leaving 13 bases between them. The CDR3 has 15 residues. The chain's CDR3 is CASSLSIGGETEAFF. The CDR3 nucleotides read TGTGCCAGCAGTTTATCGATCGGAGGTGAGACTGAAGCTTTCTTT.

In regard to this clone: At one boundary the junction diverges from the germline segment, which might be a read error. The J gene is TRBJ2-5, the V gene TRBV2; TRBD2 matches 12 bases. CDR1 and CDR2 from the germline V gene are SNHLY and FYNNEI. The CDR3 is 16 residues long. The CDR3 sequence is CASREGTSGYQETQYF. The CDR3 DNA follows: TGTGCCAGCAGGGAAGGGACTAGCGGGTACCAAGAGACCCAGTACTTC.

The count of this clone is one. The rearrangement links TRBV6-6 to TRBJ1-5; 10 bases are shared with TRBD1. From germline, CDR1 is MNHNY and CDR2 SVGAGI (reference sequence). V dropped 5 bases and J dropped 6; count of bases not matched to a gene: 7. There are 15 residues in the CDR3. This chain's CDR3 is CASSDQTGGGQPQHF. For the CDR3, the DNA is TGTGCCAGCAGTGACCAGACAGGGGGCGGTCAGCCCCAGCATTTT.

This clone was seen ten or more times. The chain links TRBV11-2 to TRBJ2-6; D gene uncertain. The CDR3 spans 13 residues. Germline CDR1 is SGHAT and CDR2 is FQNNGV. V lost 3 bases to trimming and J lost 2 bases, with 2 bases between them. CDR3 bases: TGTGCCAGCAGCTTCGCTGGGGCCAACGTCCTGACTTTC. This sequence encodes CASSFAGANVLTF.

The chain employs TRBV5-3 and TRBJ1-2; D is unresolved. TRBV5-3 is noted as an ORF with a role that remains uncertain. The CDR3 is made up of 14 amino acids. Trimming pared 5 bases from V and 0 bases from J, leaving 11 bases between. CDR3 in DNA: TGTGCCAGAAGGACCGGGTCGACTAACTATGGCTACACCTTC. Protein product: CARRTGSTNYGYTF.

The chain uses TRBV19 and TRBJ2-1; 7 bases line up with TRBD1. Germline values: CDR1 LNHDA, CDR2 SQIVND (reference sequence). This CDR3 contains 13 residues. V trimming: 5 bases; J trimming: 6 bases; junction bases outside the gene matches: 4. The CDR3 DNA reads TGTGCCAGTAGTGTCCGGGACAGCAATGAGCAGTTCTTC. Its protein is CASSVRDSNEQFF.

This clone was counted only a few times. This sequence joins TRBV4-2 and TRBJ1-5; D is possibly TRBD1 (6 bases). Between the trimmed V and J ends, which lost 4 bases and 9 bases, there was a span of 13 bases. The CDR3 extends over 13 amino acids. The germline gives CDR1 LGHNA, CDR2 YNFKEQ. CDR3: CASSPGDSRPQHF. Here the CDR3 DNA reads TGTGCCAGCAGCCCAGGGGATTCAAGGCCCCAGCATTTT.

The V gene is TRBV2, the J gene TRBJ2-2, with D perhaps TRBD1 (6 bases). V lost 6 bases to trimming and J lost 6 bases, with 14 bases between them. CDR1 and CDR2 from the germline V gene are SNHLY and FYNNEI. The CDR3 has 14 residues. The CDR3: CASRGPQGSGELFF. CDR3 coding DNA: TGTGCCAGCAGGGGACCCCAGGGGTCCGGGGAGCTGTTTTTT.

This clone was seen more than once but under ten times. The DNA for the CDR3 is TGCGCCAGCAGCCAAGATTTAATGGGAGCGGGAGGCTCCTACGAGCAGTACTTC. Protein sequence: CASSQDLMGAGGSYEQYF. This chain links TRBV4-1 with TRBJ2-7; 9 nucleotides line up with TRBD2. The ends lost 0 bases at V and 0 bases at J; junction bases unmatched: 9. Germline V gives CDR1 MGHRA, CDR2 YSYEKL. The CDR3 totals 18 residues.

In DNA, the CDR3 is TGTGCCAGCAGCACCCGGACTAGCGGGAGCAACACCGGGGAGCTGTTTTTT. Its protein product is CASSTRTSGSNTGELFF. The genes are TRBV11-3 and TRBJ2-2; the match to TRBD2 covers 13 bases. From germline, CDR1 is SGHNT and CDR2 YENEEA. Trimming cost V 5 bases and J 2 bases; bases outside gene matches: 5. There are 17 residues in the CDR3.

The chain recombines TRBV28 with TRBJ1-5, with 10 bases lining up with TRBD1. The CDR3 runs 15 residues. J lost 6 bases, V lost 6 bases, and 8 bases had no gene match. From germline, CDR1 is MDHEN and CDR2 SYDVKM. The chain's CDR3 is CASRHDRGRIQPQHF. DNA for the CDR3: TGTGCCAGCAGACACGACAGGGGGCGTATTCAGCCCCAGCATTTT.

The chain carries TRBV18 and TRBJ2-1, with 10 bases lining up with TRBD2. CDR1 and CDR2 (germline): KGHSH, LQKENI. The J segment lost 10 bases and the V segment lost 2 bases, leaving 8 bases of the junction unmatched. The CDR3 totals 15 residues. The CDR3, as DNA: TGTGCCAGCTCACCAGAAGCGGGAGGGCCACGGGAGCAGTTCTTC. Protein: CASSPEAGGPREQFF. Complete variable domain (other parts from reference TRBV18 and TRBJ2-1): NAGVMQNPRHLVRRRGQEARLRCSPMKGHSHVYWYRQLPEEGLKFMVYLQKENIIDESGMPKERFSAEFPKEGPSILRIQQVVRGDSAAYFCASSPEAGGPREQFFGPGTRLTVL.

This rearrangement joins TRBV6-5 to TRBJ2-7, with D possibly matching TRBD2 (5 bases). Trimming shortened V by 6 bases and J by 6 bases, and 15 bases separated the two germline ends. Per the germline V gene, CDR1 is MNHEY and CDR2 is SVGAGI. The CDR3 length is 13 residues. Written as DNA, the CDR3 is TGTGCCAGCAGCCGATCGGGTAGCGCCGAGCAGTACTTC. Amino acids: CASSRSGSAEQYF.

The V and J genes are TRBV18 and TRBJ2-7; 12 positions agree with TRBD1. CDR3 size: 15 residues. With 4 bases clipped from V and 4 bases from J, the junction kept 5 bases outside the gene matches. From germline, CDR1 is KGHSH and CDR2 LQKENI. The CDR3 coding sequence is TGTGCCAGCTCACTTTGGGACAGGGGGCTGTACGAGCAGTACTTC. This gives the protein CASSLWDRGLYEQYF.

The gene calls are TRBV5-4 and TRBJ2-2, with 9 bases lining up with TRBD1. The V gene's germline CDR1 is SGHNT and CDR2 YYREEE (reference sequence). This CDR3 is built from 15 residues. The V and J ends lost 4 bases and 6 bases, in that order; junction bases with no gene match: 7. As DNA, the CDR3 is TGTGCCAGCAGCCCCGGGACAGGGTACGCCGGGGAGCTGTTTTTT. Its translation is CASSPGTGYAGELFF.

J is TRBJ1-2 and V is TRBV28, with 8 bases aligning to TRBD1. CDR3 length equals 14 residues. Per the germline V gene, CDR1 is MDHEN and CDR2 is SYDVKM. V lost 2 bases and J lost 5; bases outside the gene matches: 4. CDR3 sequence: CASSLVQGVYGYTF. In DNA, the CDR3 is TGTGCCAGCAGTTTAGTACAGGGGGTGTATGGCTACACCTTC.

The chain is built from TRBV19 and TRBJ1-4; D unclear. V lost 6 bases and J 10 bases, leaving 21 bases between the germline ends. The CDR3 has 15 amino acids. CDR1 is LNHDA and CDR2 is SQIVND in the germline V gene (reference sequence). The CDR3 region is CASRPRLLPRGKLFF. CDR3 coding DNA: TGTGCCAGTAGACCAAGACTGCTTCCCCGAGGAAAACTGTTTTTT.

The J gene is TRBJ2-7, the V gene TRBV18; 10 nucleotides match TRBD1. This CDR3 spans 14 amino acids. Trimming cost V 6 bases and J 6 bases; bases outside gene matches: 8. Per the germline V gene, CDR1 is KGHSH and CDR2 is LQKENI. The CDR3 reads CASSGTGEISEQYF. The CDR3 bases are TGTGCCAGCTCCGGGACAGGGGAAATTAGCGAGCAGTACTTC.

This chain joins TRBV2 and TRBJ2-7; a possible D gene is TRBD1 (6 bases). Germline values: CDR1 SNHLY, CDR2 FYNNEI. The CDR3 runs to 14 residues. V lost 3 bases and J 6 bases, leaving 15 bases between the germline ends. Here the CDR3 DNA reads TGTGCCAGCAGTGACCTCCAGGGGCTCGGCGAGCAGTACTTC. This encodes CASSDLQGLGEQYF.

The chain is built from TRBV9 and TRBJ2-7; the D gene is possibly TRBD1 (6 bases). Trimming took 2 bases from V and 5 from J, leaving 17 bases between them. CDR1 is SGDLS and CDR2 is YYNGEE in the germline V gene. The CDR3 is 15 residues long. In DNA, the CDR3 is TGTGCCAGCAGCGTCACCCCGCAGGGGATGGACGAGCAGTACTTC. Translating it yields CASSVTPQGMDEQYF.

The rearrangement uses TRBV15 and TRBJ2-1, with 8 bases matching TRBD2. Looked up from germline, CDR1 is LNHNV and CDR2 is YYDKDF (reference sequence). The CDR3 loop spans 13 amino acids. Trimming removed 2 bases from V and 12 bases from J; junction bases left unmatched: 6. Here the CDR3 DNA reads TGTGCCACCAGCAGACCGGGGGGGACGGCGCAGTTCTTC. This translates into CATSRPGGTAQFF.

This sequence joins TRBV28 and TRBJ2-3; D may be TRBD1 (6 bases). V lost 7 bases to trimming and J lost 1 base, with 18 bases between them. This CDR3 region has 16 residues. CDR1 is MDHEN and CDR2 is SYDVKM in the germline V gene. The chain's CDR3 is CASTRGRLSGTDTQYF. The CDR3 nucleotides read TGTGCCAGCACCAGGGGCCGACTTTCCGGCACAGATACGCAGTATTTT.